The present T cell receptor (beta chain) was sequenced within a study of OX40 agonist ivuxolimab in advanced cancers. For the study at large: Partial responses occurred in three patients (one hepatocellular carcinoma, two cutaneous melanoma). Findings and limits, study-wide: The CD4+ and CD8+ T cells in the blood had expanded clonally by week 6 at 0.1 to 3.0 mg/kg. Relative to CD4+ cells, CD8+ T cells on average had more expanded clones. Low normalized T-cell clonal expansion also characterized some of the nonresponders.

Trimming stripped 4 bases from V and 4 bases from J, with 11 bases between. Germline CDR1 and CDR2: SGHVS and FNYEAQ. There are 14 residues in the CDR3. The assay was immunoSEQ multiplex PCR, and TCRdb's table has in-frame clones only and misses some. Here the sample spans fewer than 85,000 clones, approximately 83% being singletons. This clone has just a few counts. No antigen is known for it. Sequences were derived from CD4+ or CD8+ T cells sorted from blood, sampled in a trial of the OX40 agonist ivuxolimab. This rearrangement joins TRBV7-6 to TRBJ1-3; D is possibly TRBD1 (6 bases). The sequence derives from an adult with an advanced solid tumor such as melanoma, head and neck, liver or kidney cancer. CDR3: CASSSIRGGNTIYF. For the CDR3, the DNA is TGTGCCAGCAGCTCCATTAGGGGGGGAAACACCATATATTTT. The complete variable domain, with remaining parts taken from reference TRBV7-6 and TRBJ1-3, reads GAGVSQSPRYKVTKRGQDVALRCDPISGHVSLYWYRQALGQGPEFLTYFNYEAQQDKSGLPNDRFSAERPEGSISTLTIQRTEQRDSAMYRCASSSIRGGNTIYFGEGSWLTVV.